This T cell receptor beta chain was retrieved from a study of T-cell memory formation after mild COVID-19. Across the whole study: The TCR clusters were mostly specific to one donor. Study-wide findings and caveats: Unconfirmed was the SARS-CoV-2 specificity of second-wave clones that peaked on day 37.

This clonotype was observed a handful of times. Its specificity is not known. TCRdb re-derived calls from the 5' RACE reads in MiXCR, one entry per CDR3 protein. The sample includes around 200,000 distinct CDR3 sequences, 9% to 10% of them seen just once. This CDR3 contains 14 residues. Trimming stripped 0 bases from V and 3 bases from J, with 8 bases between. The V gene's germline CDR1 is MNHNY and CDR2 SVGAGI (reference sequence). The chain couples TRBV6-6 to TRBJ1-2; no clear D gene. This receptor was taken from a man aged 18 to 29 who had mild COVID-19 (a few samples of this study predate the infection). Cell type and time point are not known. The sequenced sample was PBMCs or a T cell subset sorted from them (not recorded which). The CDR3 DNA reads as TGTGCCAGCAGTTACTCGGCCGGTGACTATGGCTACACCTTC. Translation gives CASSYSAGDYGYTF.